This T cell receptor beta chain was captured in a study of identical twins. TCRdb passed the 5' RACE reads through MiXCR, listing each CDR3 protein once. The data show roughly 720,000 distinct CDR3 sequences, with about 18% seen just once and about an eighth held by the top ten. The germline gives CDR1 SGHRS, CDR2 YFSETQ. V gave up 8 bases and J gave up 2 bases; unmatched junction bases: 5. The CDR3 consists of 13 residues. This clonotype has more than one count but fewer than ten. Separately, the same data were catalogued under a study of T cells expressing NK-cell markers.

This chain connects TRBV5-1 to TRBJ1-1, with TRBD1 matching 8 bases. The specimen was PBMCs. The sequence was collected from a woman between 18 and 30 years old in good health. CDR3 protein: CASQTGVNTEAFF. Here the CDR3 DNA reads TGCGCCAGTCAGACAGGGGTTAACACTGAAGCTTTCTTT.